This TCR beta chain appears in the sequencing data of a study of siplizumab effects on memory and regulatory T cells. Assay used: immunoSEQ multiplex PCR; TCRdb lists only in-frame clones, some missing. The sample lists tens of thousands of clones; 90% to 95% were seen once. V was shortened by 5 bases and J by 3 bases, with 10 bases between the two germline ends. Germline loops: CDR1 SEHNR, CDR2 FQNEAQ (reference sequence). This CDR3 is 13 amino acids long. General observations from the study: Solely a minor proportion of alloreactive clones could be assigned to unstimulated subsets. The study found that siplizumab significantly reduced alloreactive sequences traceable to unstimulated CD4+ memory cells. Naive T cells looked more diverse than memory cells, and they looked like major contributors to the alloresponse. The authors could not assign a naive or memory phenotype to roughly 80-97% of proliferating CD4+ or CD8+ clones.

With regard to this clone: The antigen is not known.

Source material: CD8+ T cells sorted from blood. The J gene is TRBJ1-2, the V gene TRBV7-9, with a weak D call TRBD1 (5 bases). The receptor was derived from a human donor in good health. CDR3 sequence: CASSLGADYGYTF. DNA for the CDR3: TGTGCCAGCAGCCTCGGGGCGGACTATGGCTACACCTTC.